This entry lists 27 T cell receptor beta chains sequenced from one sample in a study of shared clonotypes between healthy human individuals. Assay: immunoSEQ multiplex PCR; the TCRdb copy retains only in-frame clones and omits some. The table has roughly 300,000 clones, roughly 80% seen once. Sequencing was done on a sample of memory CD4+ T cells sorted from blood. This sample's subset: CD45RA-negative fraction. Every receptor here comes from a young man in good health.

V is TRBV7-9 and J is TRBJ2-1; tentative D call: TRBD2 (6 bases). This CDR3 region has 13 residues. Germline values: CDR1 SEHNR, CDR2 FQNEAQ (reference sequence). The V gene lost 8 bases and the J gene lost 3 bases, with 11 bases spanning the gap. For the CDR3, the DNA is TGTGCCAGCCGACCCGGGGGCTACAATGAGCAGTTCTTC. Translation gives CASRPGGYNEQFF.

This chain joins TRBV25-1 and TRBJ2-7; 12 bases align to TRBD2. The CDR3 is 16 amino acids. CDR1 MGHDK and CDR2 SYGVNS come from the germline V gene. With V trimmed by 6 bases and J by 3 bases, 9 bases remained unmatched. CDR3 amino acids: CASSITSGRRNYEQYF. DNA of the CDR3: TGTGCCAGCAGCATCACTAGCGGGAGGAGGAACTACGAGCAGTACTTC.

V is TRBV18 and J is TRBJ2-5, with D tentatively TRBD1 (5 bases). Germline V gene lookup returns CDR1 KGHSH and CDR2 LQKENI. V lost 4 bases and J lost 4, with 13 bases in between. This CDR3 spans 14 amino acids. CDR3 nucleotide sequence: TGTGCCAGCTCACGCATGGGGCAGGGAGAGACCCAGTACTTC. This gives the protein CASSRMGQGETQYF.

The chain carries TRBV5-6 and TRBJ2-2, with 8 bases matching TRBD1. The V gene's germline CDR1 is SGHDT and CDR2 YYEEEE. This CDR3 is built from 12 residues. The V and J ends lost 4 bases and 8 bases, in that order; junction bases with no gene match: 1. CDR3 DNA sequence: TGTGCCAGCAGCAACAGGGGGGGGGAGCTGTTTTTT. This sequence encodes CASSNRGGELFF.

The genes are TRBV6-4 and TRBJ2-3; TRBD2 aligns across 7 bases. Germline V lookup: CDR1 MRHNA, CDR2 SNTAGT. V gave up 4 bases and J gave up 0 bases; unmatched junction bases: 1. The length of the CDR3 is 14 residues. The CDR3 DNA sequence: TGTGCCAGCAGTGGTAGCGGGAGCACAGATACGCAGTATTTT. As protein: CASSGSGSTDTQYF.

V usage is TRBV5-8 and J usage is TRBJ2-5; D ambiguous. The V gene's germline CDR1 is SGHTS and CDR2 YDEGEE. The CDR3 consists of 14 residues. V lost 0 bases to trimming and J lost 2 bases, with 8 bases between them. DNA for the CDR3: TGTGCCAGCAGCTTGGGGCAGCATCAAGAGACCCAGTACTTC. Protein: CASSLGQHQETQYF.

The chain employs TRBV28 and TRBJ1-1; D remains unclear. Germline CDR1 is MDHEN and CDR2 is SYDVKM. V lost 7 bases and J 5 bases, leaving 23 bases between the germline ends. This CDR3 region has 16 residues. Here the CDR3 DNA reads TGTGCCAGCACCCTTCGGTCAGGCCGCCTGGAAACTGAAGCTTTCTTT. Amino acids: CASTLRSGRLETEAFF.

This clone has just a few counts. The rearrangement uses TRBV28 and TRBJ1-2; a possible D gene is TRBD1 (6 bases). Trimming removed 8 bases at V and 4 bases at J, with 14 bases between. Germline V gene data show CDR1 as MDHEN and CDR2 as SYDVKM. The CDR3 loop spans 13 amino acids. CDR3 nucleotides: TGTGCCAGCGCCCGGGCAGGGGTCTATGGCTACACCTTC. Translated: CASARAGVYGYTF.

V usage is TRBV28 and J usage is TRBJ2-3; TRBD2 matches 9 bases. V lost 2 bases to trimming and J lost 0 bases; unmatched junction nucleotides: 12. This CDR3 is built from 19 residues. Germline V CDR1 and CDR2: MDHEN, SYDVKM. The CDR3 DNA follows: TGTGCCAGCAGTTTAGAAGTAGCGGGAGTCGGAACTAGCACAGATACGCAGTATTTT. It encodes CASSLEVAGVGTSTDTQYF.

This clone was recorded only once. Other DNA sequences in this sample translate to the same CDR3. This chain's CDR3 is CASSEYRVTDTQYF. DNA of the CDR3: TGTGCCAGCAGTGAATACAGAGTCACAGATACGCAGTATTTT. The chain links TRBV6-1 to TRBJ2-3; D gene ambiguous. CDR3 length: 14 residues. Deletions cut 2 bases from V and 2 bases from J, with 8 bases between. Germline V gives CDR1 MNHNS, CDR2 SASEGT.

The chain joins TRBV15 to TRBJ2-5; 9 positions agree with TRBD2. CDR3 length equals 16 residues. In germline, CDR1 is LNHNV, CDR2 YYDKDF (reference sequence). The trim removed 1 base at V and 5 bases at J, leaving 8 bases unmatched. The CDR3 reads CATSRGLLAGRETQYF. The CDR3 nucleotides are TGTGCCACCAGCAGAGGATTACTAGCGGGTCGGGAGACCCAGTACTTC.

In regard to this clone: One end of the junction fails to match germline, which may point to a read error. CDR3 protein: CASSPGSNRQEAQYF. The CDR3 region has the DNA TGTGCCAGCTCACCAGGTTCGAACAGACAAGAGGCCCAGTACTTC. The chain has TRBV18 and TRBJ2-5; D uncertain. Germline CDR1 reads KGHSH; CDR2 reads LQKENI. There are 15 residues in the CDR3.

The chain couples TRBV30 to TRBJ2-7; D not resolved. The CDR3 spans 12 residues. Germline V gene data show CDR1 as GTSNPN and CDR2 as SVGIG (reference sequence). The V gene lost 3 bases and the J gene lost 2 bases, with 8 bases spanning the gap. This CDR3 is CAWRGSTYEQYF. The CDR3 DNA reads as TGTGCCTGGAGAGGATCCACCTACGAGCAGTACTTC.

This chain links TRBV6-5 with TRBJ2-5; D possibly corresponds to TRBD1 (6 bases). The germline CDR1 and CDR2 sequences are MNHEY and SVGAGI. This CDR3 contains 14 residues. Trimming removed 6 bases from V and 2 bases from J, with 13 bases in between. The CDR3 reads CASRWTADQETQYF. The CDR3 DNA reads TGTGCCAGCAGATGGACAGCGGATCAAGAGACCCAGTACTTC.

As DNA, the CDR3 is TGTGCCAGCAGCCCCAGGCGGGAGTCCTACAATGAGCAGTTCTTC. This sequence encodes CASSPRRESYNEQFF. This chain links TRBV7-3 with TRBJ2-1; TRBD2 aligns across 7 bases. V lost 5 bases and J lost 1; bases outside the gene matches: 5. Looked up from germline, CDR1 is SGHTA and CDR2 is FQGTGA. This CDR3 is built from 15 residues.

This clone was detected a few times. The chain recombines TRBV29-1 with TRBJ1-2; no reliable D call. The CDR3 consists of 12 residues. Germline V lookup: CDR1 SQVTM, CDR2 ANQGSEA. The V end was cut by 8 bases, the J end by 8 bases, with 18 bases between. The CDR3 DNA reads as TGCAGCACCCTACTCGGCGGTCGGGGCTACACCTTC. It codes for CSTLLGGRGYTF.

This clone appeared once. The rearrangement joins TRBV6-6 to TRBJ2-7, with D hard to call. Germline V gene sequence: CDR1 MNHNY, CDR2 SVGAGI (reference sequence). CDR3 length: 13 residues. The V and J ends lost 4 bases and 3 bases respectively, with 10 bases between them. For the CDR3, the DNA is TGTGCCAGCAGTTCCGGCAGAAACTACGAGCAGTACTTC. Encoded protein: CASSSGRNYEQYF.

The V and J genes are TRBV5-1 and TRBJ2-2, with TRBD1 identical over 10 bases. The ends lost 2 bases at V and 6 bases at J; junction bases unmatched: 4. Germline lookup yields CDR1 SGHRS and CDR2 YFSETQ. This CDR3 has 15 residues. CDR3 loop: CASSLQGQGAGELFF. In DNA form, the CDR3 reads TGCGCCAGCAGCTTACAAGGACAGGGGGCCGGGGAGCTGTTTTTT. Looking up the rest from reference TRBV5-1 and TRBJ2-2 gives the full variable domain: KAGVTQTPRYLIKTRGQQVTLSCSPISGHRSVSWYQQTPGQGLQFLFEYFSETQRNKGNFPGRFSGRQFSNSRSEMNVSTLELGDSALYLCASSLQGQGAGELFFGEGSRLTVL.

In this sample, this clone turned up many times. V is TRBV27 and J is TRBJ2-7, with 7 bases aligning to TRBD2. V lost 0 bases and J lost 7; bases outside the gene matches: 12. This CDR3 spans 16 amino acids. Germline-derived CDR1 and CDR2 are MNHEY and SMNVEV (reference sequence). The CDR3 DNA reads TGTGCCAGCAGTTTATCGTTTGTGGGAGGGCCGAGAGAGCAGTACTTC. It is translated as CASSLSFVGGPREQYF.

The rearrangement uses TRBV27 and TRBJ2-3, with 9 bases identical to TRBD2. The CDR3 contains 16 residues. Germline V gene data show CDR1 as MNHEY and CDR2 as SMNVEV (reference sequence). The J segment lost 1 base and the V segment lost 7 bases, leaving 9 bases of the junction unmatched. The CDR3 is CASKFATSGRTDTQYF. The CDR3 coding sequence is TGTGCCAGCAAATTTGCGACTAGCGGTCGCACAGATACGCAGTATTTT.

The V call is TRBV7-2, the J call TRBJ2-1, with D perhaps matching TRBD2 (6 bases). The germline V gene encodes CDR1 SGHTA and CDR2 FQGNSA. V lost 5 bases and J lost 6, with 14 bases in between. The CDR3 is 14 residues long. For the CDR3, the DNA is TGTGCCAGCAGCCAGGACTACGCCCGCAATGAGCAGTTCTTC. Translation gives CASSQDYARNEQFF.

The CDR3 DNA is TGTGCCAGCAGCCCCAGCGGAGGGCCCGTGAATGAGCAGTTCTTC. Translated: CASSPSGGPVNEQFF. The J gene is TRBJ2-1, the V gene TRBV7-7; weak D call: TRBD2 (6 bases). Per germline, CDR1 SSHAT and CDR2 FNYEAQ (reference sequence). This CDR3 has 15 residues. With 5 bases removed from V and 7 bases from J, the gap between germline ends came to 18 bases.

This clone occurred once. This rearrangement joins TRBV29-1 to TRBJ1-5, with unresolved D. Germline CDR1 SQVTM, CDR2 ANQGSEA. This CDR3 region has 12 residues. Trimming removed 0 bases from V and 4 bases from J, with 4 bases in between. CDR3 coding DNA: TGCAGCGTTGAAGAACAGAATCAGCCCCAGCATTTT. Its protein product is CSVEEQNQPQHF.

J is TRBJ2-5 and V is TRBV5-5; 9 positions match TRBD2. The ends lost 0 bases at V and 4 bases at J; junction bases unmatched: 13. Germline CDR1 SGHKS, CDR2 YYEKEE (reference sequence). The CDR3 spans 18 residues. CDR3 amino acids: CASSLGWGSGSGGETQYF. The CDR3 coding sequence is TGTGCCAGCAGCTTGGGGTGGGGTAGCGGGAGTGGTGGAGAGACCCAGTACTTC.

This clone was seen only once. The chain recombines TRBV5-4 with TRBJ2-7; 14 bases are a match to TRBD2. V gave up 1 base and J gave up 6 bases; unmatched junction bases: 9. This CDR3 spans 17 amino acids. Germline CDR1 reads SGHNT; CDR2 reads YYREEE (reference sequence). CDR3 in DNA: TGTGCCAGCAGCTTGTGGACTAGCGGGGGGAAAGCAGCCGAGCAGTACTTC. It encodes CASSLWTSGGKAAEQYF.

This clone was counted at least ten times. The CDR3 loop reads CASSPGIIEYEQYF. CDR3 nucleotide sequence: TGTGCCAGCAGCCCGGGAATCATCGAGTACGAGCAGTACTTC. The V call is TRBV6-1, the J call TRBJ2-7; weak D call: TRBD2 (5 bases). V lost 6 bases to trimming and J lost 4 bases, with 16 bases between them. CDR3 length equals 14 residues. The germline gives CDR1 MNHNS, CDR2 SASEGT.

The chain recombines TRBV28 with TRBJ2-5; no clear D gene. This CDR3 has 12 residues. Per germline, CDR1 MDHEN and CDR2 SYDVKM. Deletions cut 7 bases from V and 9 bases from J, with 15 bases between. CDR3 nucleotides: TGTGCCAGCACCAGAAGGTGGGATCCCCAGTACTTC. It encodes CASTRRWDPQYF.